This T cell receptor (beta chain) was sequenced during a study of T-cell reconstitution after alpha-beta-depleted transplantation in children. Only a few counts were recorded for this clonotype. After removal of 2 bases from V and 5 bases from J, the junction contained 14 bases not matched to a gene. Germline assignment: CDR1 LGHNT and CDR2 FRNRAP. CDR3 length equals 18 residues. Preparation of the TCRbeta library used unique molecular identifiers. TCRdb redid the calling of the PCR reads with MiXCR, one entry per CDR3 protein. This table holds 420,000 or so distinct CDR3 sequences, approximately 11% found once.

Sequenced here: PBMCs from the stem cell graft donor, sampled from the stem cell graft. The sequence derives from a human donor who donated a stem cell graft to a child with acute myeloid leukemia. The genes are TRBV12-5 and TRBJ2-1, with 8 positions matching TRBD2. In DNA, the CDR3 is TGTGCTAGTGGTTTGCGAGTGTTGGGGGCACTAGCGGACAATGAGCAGTTCTTC. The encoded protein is CASGLRVLGALADNEQFF.